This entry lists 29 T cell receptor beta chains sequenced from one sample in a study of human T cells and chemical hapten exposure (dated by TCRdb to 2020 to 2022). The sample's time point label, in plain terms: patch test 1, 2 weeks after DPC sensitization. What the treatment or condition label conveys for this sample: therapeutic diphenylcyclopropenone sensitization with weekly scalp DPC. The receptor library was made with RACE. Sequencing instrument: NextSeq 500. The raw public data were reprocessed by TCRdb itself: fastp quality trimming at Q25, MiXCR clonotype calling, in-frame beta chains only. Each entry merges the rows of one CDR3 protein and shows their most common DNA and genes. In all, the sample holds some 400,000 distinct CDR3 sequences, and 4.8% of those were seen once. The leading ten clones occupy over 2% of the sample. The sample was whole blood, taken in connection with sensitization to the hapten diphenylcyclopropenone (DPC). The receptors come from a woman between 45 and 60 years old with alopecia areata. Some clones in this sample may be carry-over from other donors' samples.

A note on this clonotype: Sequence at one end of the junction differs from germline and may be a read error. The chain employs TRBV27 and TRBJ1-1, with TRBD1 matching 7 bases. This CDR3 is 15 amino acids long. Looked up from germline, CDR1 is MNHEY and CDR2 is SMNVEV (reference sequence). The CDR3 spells CAGSSMTGMNTEAFF. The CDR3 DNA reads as TGTGCCGGCAGTTCGATGACAGGGATGAACACTGAAGCTTTCTTT.

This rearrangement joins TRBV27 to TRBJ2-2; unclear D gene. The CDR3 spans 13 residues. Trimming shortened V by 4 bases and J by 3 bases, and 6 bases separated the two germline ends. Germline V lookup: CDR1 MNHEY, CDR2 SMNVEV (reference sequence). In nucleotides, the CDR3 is TGTGCCAGCAGTTGGATGGACACCGGGGAGCTGTTTTTT. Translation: CASSWMDTGELFF.

CDR3 in amino acids: CASSEAQGGEQYF. The DNA of the CDR3 is TGTGCCAGCAGTGAAGCGCAGGGGGGCGAGCAGTACTTC. The J gene is TRBJ2-7, the V gene TRBV2; D may be TRBD1 (7 bases). V dropped 0 bases and J dropped 6 bases, with 9 bases sitting between them. Germline assignment: CDR1 SNHLY and CDR2 FYNNEI. The CDR3 is 13 amino acids.

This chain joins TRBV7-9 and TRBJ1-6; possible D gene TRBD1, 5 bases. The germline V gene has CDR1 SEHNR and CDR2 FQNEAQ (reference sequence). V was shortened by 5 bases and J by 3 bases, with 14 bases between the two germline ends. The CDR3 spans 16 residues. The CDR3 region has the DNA TGTGCCAGCAGCAAAGAGGGAGGGGTCTATAATTCACCCCTCCACTTT. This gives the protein CASSKEGGVYNSPLHF.

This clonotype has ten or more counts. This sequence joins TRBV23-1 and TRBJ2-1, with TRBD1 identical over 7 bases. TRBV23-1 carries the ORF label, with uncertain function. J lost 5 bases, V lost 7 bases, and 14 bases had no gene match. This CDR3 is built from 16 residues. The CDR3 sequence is CASTPFSRGRNNEQFF. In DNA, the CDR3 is TGCGCCAGCACCCCTTTTTCGAGGGGGCGGAACAATGAGCAGTTCTTC.

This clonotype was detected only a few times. DNA of the CDR3: TGTGCCAGCACCCTCGACAGGGCTGGCACAGATACGCAGTATTTT. Residues: CASTLDRAGTDTQYF. The chain couples TRBV2 to TRBJ2-3; 7 bases agree with TRBD1. The CDR3 consists of 15 residues. Losses at the gene ends were 7 bases for V and 1 base for J; bases not matched to a gene: 8. Germline CDR1 and CDR2: SNHLY and FYNNEI.

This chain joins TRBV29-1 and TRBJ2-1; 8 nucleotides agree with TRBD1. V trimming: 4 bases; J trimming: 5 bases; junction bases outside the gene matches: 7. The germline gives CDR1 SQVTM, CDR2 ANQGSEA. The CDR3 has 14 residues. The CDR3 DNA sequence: TGCAGCGTTGGGGTCAGGGGGCAGAACAATGAGCAGTTCTTC. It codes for CSVGVRGQNNEQFF.

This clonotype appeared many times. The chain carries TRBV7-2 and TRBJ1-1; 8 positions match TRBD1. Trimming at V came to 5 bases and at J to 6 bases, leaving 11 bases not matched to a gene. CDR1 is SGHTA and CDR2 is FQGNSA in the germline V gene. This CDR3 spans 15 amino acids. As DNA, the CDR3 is TGTGCCAGCAGCCTCCTGACAGGGGCGACGTCTGAAGCTTTCTTT. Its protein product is CASSLLTGATSEAFF.

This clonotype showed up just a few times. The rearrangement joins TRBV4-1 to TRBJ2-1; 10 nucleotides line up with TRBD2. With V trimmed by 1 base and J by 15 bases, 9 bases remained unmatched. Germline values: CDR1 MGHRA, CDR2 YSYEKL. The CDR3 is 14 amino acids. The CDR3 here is CASSQGSLAGESFF. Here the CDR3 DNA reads TGCGCCAGCAGCCAAGGGAGTCTAGCGGGGGAGTCGTTCTTC.

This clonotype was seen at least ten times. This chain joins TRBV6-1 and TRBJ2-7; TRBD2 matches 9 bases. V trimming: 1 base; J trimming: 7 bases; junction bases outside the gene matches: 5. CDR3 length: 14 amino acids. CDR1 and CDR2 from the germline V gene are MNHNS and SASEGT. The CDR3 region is CASSEGTSVGEQYF. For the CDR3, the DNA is TGTGCCAGCAGTGAAGGGACTAGCGTAGGAGAGCAGTACTTC.

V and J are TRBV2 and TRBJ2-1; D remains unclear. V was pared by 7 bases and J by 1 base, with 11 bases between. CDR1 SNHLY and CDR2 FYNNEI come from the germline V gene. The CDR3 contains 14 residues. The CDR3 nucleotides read TGTGCCAGCATCTGGGAATCTTCCTACAATGAGCAGTTCTTC. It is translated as CASIWESSYNEQFF.

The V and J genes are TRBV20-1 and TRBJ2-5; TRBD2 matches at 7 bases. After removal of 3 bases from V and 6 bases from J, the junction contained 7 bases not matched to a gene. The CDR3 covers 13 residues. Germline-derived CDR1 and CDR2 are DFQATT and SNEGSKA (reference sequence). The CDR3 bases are TGCAGTGCTAGCGGGAGCGGGGCGCAGACCCAGTACTTC. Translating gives CSASGSGAQTQYF.

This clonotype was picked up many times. CDR3 residues: CSATEGTGAFNEQFF. The CDR3 region has the DNA TGCAGTGCTACCGAGGGGACAGGTGCCTTCAATGAGCAGTTCTTC. The J gene is TRBJ2-1, the V gene TRBV20-1; 8 nucleotides line up with TRBD1. Trimming removed 4 bases from V and 6 bases from J; junction bases left unmatched: 11. This CDR3 is 15 amino acids long. CDR1 and CDR2 (germline): DFQATT, SNEGSKA (reference sequence).

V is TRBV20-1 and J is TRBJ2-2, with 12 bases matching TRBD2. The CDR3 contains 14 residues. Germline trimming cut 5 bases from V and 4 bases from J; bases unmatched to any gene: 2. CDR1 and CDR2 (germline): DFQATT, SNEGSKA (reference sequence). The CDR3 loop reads CSAQGLAGTGELFF. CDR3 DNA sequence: TGCAGTGCTCAGGGACTAGCGGGCACCGGGGAGCTGTTTTTT.

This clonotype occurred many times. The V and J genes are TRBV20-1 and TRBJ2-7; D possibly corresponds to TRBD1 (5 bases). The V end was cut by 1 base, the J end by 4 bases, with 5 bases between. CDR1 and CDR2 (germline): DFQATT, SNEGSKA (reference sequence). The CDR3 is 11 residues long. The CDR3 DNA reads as TGCAGTGCTAGAGCAGGGTACGAGCAGTACTTC. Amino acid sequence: CSARAGYEQYF.

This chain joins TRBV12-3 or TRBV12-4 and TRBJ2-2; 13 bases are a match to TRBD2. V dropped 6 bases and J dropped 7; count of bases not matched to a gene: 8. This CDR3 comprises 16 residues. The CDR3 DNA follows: TGTGCCAGCAGCCCTACTAGCGGGGGGGCAGGCGGGGAGCTGTTTTTT. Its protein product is CASSPTSGGAGGELFF.

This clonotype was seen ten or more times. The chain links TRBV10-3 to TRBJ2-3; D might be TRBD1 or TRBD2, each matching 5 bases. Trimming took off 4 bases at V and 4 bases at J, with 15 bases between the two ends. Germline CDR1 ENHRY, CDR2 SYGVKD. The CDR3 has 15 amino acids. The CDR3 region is CAISGQYGAPDTQYF. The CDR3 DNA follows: TGTGCCATCAGTGGCCAGTACGGGGCCCCAGATACGCAGTATTTT.

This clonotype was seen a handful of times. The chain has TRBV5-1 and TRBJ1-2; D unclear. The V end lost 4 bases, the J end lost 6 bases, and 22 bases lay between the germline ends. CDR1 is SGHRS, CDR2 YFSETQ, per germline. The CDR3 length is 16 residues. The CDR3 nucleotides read TGCGCCAGCAGCAGCCAGACCCTCTCCTTAACTAATGGCTACACCTTC. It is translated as CASSSQTLSLTNGYTF.

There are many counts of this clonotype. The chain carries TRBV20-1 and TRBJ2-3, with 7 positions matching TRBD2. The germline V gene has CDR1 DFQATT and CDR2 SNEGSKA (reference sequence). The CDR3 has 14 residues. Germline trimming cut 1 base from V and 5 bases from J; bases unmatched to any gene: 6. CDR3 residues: CSARGLAGVDTQYF. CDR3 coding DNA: TGCAGTGCTAGAGGACTAGCTGGGGTAGATACGCAGTATTTT.

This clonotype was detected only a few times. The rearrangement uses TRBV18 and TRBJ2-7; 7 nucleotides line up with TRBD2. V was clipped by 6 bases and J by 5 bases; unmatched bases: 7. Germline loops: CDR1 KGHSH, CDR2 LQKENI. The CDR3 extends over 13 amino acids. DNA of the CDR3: TGTGCCAGCTCTCTTCGGACTAGTGACGAGCAGTACTTC. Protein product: CASSLRTSDEQYF.

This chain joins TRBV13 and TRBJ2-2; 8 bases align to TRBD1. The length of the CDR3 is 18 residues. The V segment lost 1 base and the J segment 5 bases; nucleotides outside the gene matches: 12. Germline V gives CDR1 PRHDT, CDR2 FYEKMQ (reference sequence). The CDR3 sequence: CASSLEVGQGARTGELFF. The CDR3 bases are TGTGCCAGCAGCTTAGAAGTCGGGCAGGGGGCAAGGACCGGGGAGCTGTTTTTT.

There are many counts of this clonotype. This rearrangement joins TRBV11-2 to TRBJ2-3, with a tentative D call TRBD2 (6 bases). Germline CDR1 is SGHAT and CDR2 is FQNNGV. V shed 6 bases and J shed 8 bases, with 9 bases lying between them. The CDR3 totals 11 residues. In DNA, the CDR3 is TGTGCCAGCAGTCAGGGAGGTACGCAGTATTTT. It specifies CASSQGGTQYF.

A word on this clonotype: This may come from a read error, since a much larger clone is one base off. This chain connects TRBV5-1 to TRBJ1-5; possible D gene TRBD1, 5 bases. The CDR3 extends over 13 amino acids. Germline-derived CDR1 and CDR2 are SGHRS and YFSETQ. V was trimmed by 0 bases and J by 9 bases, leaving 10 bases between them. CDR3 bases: TGCGCCAGCAGCTTGGACGGGGCCCTGCCCCAGCATTTT. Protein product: CASSLDGALPQHF. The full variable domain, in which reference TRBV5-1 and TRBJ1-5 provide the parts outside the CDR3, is KAGVTQTPRYLIKTRGQQVTLSCSPISGHRSVSWYQQTPGQGLQFLFEYFSETQRNKGNFPGRFSGRQFSNSRSEMNVSTLELGDSALYLCASSLDGALPQHFGDGTRLSIL.

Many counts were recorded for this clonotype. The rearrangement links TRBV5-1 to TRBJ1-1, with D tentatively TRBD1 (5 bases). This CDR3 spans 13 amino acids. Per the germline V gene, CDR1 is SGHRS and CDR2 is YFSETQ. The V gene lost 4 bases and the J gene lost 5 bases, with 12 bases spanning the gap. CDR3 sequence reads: CASSLSGRTEAFF. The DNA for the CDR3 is TGCGCCAGCAGCCTCTCAGGGAGGACTGAAGCTTTCTTT. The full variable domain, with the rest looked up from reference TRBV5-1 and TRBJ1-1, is KAGVTQTPRYLIKTRGQQVTLSCSPISGHRSVSWYQQTPGQGLQFLFEYFSETQRNKGNFPGRFSGRQFSNSRSEMNVSTLELGDSALYLCASSLSGRTEAFFGQGTRLTVV.

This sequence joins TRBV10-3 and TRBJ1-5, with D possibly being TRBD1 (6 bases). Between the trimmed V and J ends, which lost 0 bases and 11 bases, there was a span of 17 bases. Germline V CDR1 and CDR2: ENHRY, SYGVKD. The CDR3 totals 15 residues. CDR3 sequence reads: CAISESTVQGGAQHF. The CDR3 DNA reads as TGTGCCATCAGTGAGTCGACAGTACAGGGCGGAGCCCAGCATTTT.

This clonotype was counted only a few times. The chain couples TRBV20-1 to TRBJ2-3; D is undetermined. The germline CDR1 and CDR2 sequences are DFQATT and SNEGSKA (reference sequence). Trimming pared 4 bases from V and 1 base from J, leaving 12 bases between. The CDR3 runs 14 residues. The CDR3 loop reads CSATEPYRTDTQYF. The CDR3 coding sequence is TGCAGTGCTACCGAGCCGTACCGCACAGATACGCAGTATTTT.

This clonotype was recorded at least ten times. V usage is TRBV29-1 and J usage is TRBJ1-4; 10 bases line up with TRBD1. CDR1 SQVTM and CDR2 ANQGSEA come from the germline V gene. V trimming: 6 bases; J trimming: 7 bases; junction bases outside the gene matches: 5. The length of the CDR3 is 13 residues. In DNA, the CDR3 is TGCAGCGTCGGACAGGGGGTTGGTGAAAAACTGTTTTTT. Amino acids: CSVGQGVGEKLFF.

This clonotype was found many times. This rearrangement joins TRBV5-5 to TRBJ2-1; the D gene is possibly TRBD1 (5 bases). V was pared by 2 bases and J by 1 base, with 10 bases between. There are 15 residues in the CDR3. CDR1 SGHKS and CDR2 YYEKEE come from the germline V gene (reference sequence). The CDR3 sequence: CASSFLGDSYNEQFF. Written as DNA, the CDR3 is TGTGCCAGCAGCTTCTTAGGGGATTCCTACAATGAGCAGTTCTTC.

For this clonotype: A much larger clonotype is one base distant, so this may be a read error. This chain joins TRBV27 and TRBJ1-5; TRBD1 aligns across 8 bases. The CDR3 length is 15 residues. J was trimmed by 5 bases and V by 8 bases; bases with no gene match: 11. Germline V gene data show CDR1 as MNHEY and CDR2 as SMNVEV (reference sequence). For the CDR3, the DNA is TGTGCCAGCTCCTTGGGACAGGTGGACTATCAGCCCCAGCATTTT. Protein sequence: CASSLGQVDYQPQHF.